Listed below are T cell receptor beta chains from one sample, sequenced in a study of shared clonotypes between healthy human individuals. Repertoires were generated with immunoSEQ multiplex PCR, while TCRdb's copy carries only in-frame clones and drops some. The sample comprises about a million clones, roughly 77% of which are singletons, and about 0.89% rests with the top ten. The sequenced sample consisted of memory CD4+ T cells from PBMCs. Receptor source: a man aged 18 to 30 in good health. Some clones in this sample may be carry-over from other donors' samples. The CDR3 runs from the conserved cysteine through the conserved F or W. A D gene is named only where the DNA matches it firmly. Rows may omit the clone size; those that give it use once, few, many or a size class.

clone size	V gene	D gene	J gene	CDR3 length	CDR3 protein	CDR3 DNA
once	TRBV30	TRBD1	TRBJ1-4	13	CAWSRDRSEKLFF	TGTGCCTGGAGTAGGGACAGGTCAGAAAAACTGTTTTTT
.	TRBV12-5	.	TRBJ2-7	19	CASGLGHPPYRILSYEQYF	TGTGCTAGTGGTCTAGGACACCCCCCCTACCGGATCCTTTCCTACGAGCAGTACTTC
once	TRBV2	TRBD1	TRBJ2-1	14	CASLRDRAYNEQFF	TGTGCCAGCCTCCGGGACAGGGCCTACAATGAGCAGTTCTTC
.	TRBV18	TRBD1	TRBJ2-7	17	CASSPARGPGVSYEQYF	TGTGCCAGCTCACCAGCCAGGGGGCCCGGTGTCTCCTACGAGCAGTACTTC
.	TRBV11-2	.	TRBJ1-2	13	CASSPRRQEGYTF	TGTGCCAGCAGCCCCCGGCGACAGGAAGGCTACACCTTC
.	TRBV28	.	TRBJ2-7	13	CASSPPGTYEQYF	TGTGCCAGCAGTCCCCCGGGGACCTACGAGCAGTACTTC
.	TRBV4-1	.	TRBJ2-1	14	CASSQFGAYNEQFF	TGCGCCAGCAGCCAATTCGGGGCATACAATGAGCAGTTCTTC
.	TRBV5-1	.	TRBJ1-1	14	CASSLTAGNTEAFF	TGCGCCAGCAGCTTGACAGCGGGTAACACTGAAGCTTTCTTT
.	TRBV5-4	TRBD1	TRBJ1-4	16	CASSSRATGEGEKLFF	TGTGCCAGCAGCTCACGGGCGACAGGGGAAGGTGAAAAACTGTTTTTT
.	TRBV10-3	TRBD2	TRBJ2-3	17	CAISTGLAGTSTDTQYF	TGTGCCATCAGTACTGGACTAGCGGGGACTAGCACAGATACGCAGTATTTT
.	TRBV11-3	.	TRBJ1-1	12	CASSEWGTEAFF	TGTGCCAGCTCGGAATGGGGCACTGAAGCTTTCTTT
.	TRBV12-5	TRBD1	TRBJ2-2	15	CASGPGTGNTGELFF	TGTGCTAGTGGCCCCGGGACAGGGAACACCGGGGAGCTGTTTTTT
many	TRBV7-3	TRBD1	TRBJ2-2	14	CASSSGQGAGELFF	TGTGCCAGCAGCTCTGGACAGGGGGCCGGGGAGCTGTTTTTT
.	TRBV7-2	.	TRBJ2-7	14	CASSSDSRSYEQYF	TGTGCCAGCAGCTCGGACAGCAGATCCTACGAGCAGTACTTC